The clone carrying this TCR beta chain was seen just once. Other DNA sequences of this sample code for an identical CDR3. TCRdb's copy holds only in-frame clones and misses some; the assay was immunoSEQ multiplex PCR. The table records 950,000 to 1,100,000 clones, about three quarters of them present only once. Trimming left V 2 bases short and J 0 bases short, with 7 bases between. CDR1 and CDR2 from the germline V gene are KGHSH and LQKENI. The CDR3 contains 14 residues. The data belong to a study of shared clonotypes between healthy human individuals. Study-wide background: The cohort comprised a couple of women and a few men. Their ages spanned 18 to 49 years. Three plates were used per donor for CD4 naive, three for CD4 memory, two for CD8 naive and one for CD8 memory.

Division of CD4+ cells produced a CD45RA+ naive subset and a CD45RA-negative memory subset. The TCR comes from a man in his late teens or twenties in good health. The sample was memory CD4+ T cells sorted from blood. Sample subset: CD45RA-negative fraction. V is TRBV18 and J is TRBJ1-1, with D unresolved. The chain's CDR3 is CASSPKGLNTEAFF. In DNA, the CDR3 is TGTGCCAGCTCACCAAAAGGATTGAACACTGAAGCTTTCTTT.